These T cell receptor beta chains were read from a single sample in a study of blood T cell repertoires in COVID-19. TCRdb's table, derived via immunoSEQ multiplex PCR, lists solely in-frame clones and lacks some. The data contain 90,000 to 95,000 clones, more than 75% of them seen just once; the ten biggest clones take up around 4.7%. The specimen was peripheral blood. Receptors originate from a woman of 80 years or more with active COVID-19. Each CDR3 is given with its conserved first and last residue. The D gene is left open where the match is weak. Clone size is shown for a subset of rows, as once, few, many or a class of expanded clone.

CDR3 DNA,CDR3 protein,D gene,clone size,J gene,V gene,CDR3 length
TGCGCCAGCAGCCAGAAACAGGGGGCAACTAATGAAAAACTGTTTTTT,CASSQKQGATNEKLFF,TRBD1,-,TRBJ1-4,TRBV4-1,16
TGTGCCAGCTTATTTGACAGGGACACTGAAGCTTTCTTT,CASLFDRDTEAFF,TRBD1,-,TRBJ1-1,TRBV6-5,13
TGTGCCAGCAGTCAGGGGGCCCACACTGAAGCTTTCTTT,CASSQGAHTEAFF,TRBD1,-,TRBJ1-1,TRBV12-3/TRBV12-4,13
TGTGCCAGCAGCAGGACTAGCGGGAGCCAGACCTACGAGCAGTACTTC,CASSRTSGSQTYEQYF,TRBD2,-,TRBJ2-7,TRBV5-4,16
TGTGCCAGCAGCTCGGACAGGTCCTCGAACACTGAAGCTTTCTTT,CASSSDRSSNTEAFF,TRBD1,-,TRBJ1-1,TRBV7-9,15
TGCGCCAGCAGCCCTGGACAGTTCCATGGGGCCAACGTCCTGACTTTC,CASSPGQFHGANVLTF,-,-,TRBJ2-6,TRBV5-1,16
TGTGCCTGGAGCCCGACAGGGAGGTCACCCCTCCACTTT,CAWSPTGRSPLHF,TRBD1,-,TRBJ1-6,TRBV30,13
TGTGCCAGCAGTCCCCCTGGCGGTTACAATGAGCAGTTCTTC,CASSPPGGYNEQFF,-,-,TRBJ2-1,TRBV6-5,14
TGTGCCAGCAGTCAATCGGGGGGGCTGGAGACCCAGTACTTC,CASSQSGGLETQYF,TRBD2,-,TRBJ2-5,TRBV28,14
TGTGCCAGCAGCCTACCCCAGGGGCCCCAAGAGACCCAGTACTTC,CASSLPQGPQETQYF,-,-,TRBJ2-5,TRBV3-1/TRBV3-2,15
TGCGCCAGCAGCTTGACATCCTCCTACGAGCAGTACTTC,CASSLTSSYEQYF,-,-,TRBJ2-7,TRBV5-1,13
TGTGCCAGCAGCGGCGGACTAGCGGGAGACACCGGGGAGCTGTTTTTT,CASSGGLAGDTGELFF,TRBD2,-,TRBJ2-2,TRBV9,16
TGTGCCAGCAGCTCACCGCAGGGGTTGCGCACAGATACGCAGTATTTT,CASSSPQGLRTDTQYF,-,-,TRBJ2-3,TRBV5-4,16
TGTGCCTCTAGCGGTGGGGTCTTAAATGAGCAGTTCTTC,CASSGGVLNEQFF,TRBD2,once,TRBJ2-1,TRBV19,13
TGTGCCAGTAGTATAGATCCCCTCTCCACTTACCCCGTCAATCAGCCCCAGCATTTT,CASSIDPLSTYPVNQPQHF,-,-,TRBJ1-5,TRBV19,19
TGTGCCAGCAAAGGGGATAGCAATCAGCCCCAGCATTTT,CASKGDSNQPQHF,-,-,TRBJ1-5,TRBV6-5,13
TGTGCCAGCAGCCAGGGGTCCGGAGGAACGCAGTATTTT,CASSQGSGGTQYF,-,-,TRBJ2-3,TRBV7-2,13
TGTGCCAGCAAAGAGGCAGCCCAAATTCCCCTCCACTTT,CASKEAAQIPLHF,-,-,TRBJ1-6,TRBV7-9,13
TGTGCCAGCAGTACATCCGCCAGGTACGAGCAGTACTTC,CASSTSARYEQYF,-,few,TRBJ2-7,TRBV27,13
TGTGCCAGCAGCTTGTTGGACAGGGGATTCACCGGGGAGCTGTTTTTT,CASSLLDRGFTGELFF,TRBD1,-,TRBJ2-2,TRBV5-4,16
TGTGCCATCAGCGAAAATCAGGGGAGGGGCACTGAAGCTTTCTTT,CAISENQGRGTEAFF,-,-,TRBJ1-1,TRBV10-3,15
TGTGCCAGCAGTTACACTCTTACTAGCGGGAGCTACGAGCAGTACTTC,CASSYTLTSGSYEQYF,TRBD2,few,TRBJ2-7,TRBV6-2/TRBV6-3,16